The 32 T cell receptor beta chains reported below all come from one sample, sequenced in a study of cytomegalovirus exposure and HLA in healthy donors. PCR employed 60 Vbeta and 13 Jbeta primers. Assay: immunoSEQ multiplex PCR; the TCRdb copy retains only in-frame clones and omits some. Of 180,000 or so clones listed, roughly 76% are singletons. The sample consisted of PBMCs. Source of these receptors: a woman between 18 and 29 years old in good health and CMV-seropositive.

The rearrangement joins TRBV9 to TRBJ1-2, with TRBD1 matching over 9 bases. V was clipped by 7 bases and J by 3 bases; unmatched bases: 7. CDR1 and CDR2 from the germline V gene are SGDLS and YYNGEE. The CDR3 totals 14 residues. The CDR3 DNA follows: TGTGCCAGCGCACCGGGACAGGGATACTATGGCTACACCTTC. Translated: CASAPGQGYYGYTF. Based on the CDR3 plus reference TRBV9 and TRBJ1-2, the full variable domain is DSGVTQTPKHLITATGQRVTLRCSPRSGDLSVYWYQQSLDQGLQFLIQYYNGEERAKGNILERFSAQQFPDLHSELNLSSLELGDSALYFCASAPGQGYYGYTFGSGTRLTVV.

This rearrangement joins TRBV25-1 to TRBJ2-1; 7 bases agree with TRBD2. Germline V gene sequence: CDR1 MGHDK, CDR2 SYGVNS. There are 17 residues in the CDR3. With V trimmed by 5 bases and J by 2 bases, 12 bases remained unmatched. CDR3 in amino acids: CASSHSGEERTYNEQFF. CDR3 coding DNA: TGTGCCAGCAGTCACAGCGGGGAAGAAAGGACCTACAATGAGCAGTTCTTC.

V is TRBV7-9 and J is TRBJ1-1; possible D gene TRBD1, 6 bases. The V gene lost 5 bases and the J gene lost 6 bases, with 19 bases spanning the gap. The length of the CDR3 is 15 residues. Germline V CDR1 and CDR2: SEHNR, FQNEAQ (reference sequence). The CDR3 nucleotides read TGTGCCAGCAGCCTGACAGGTGGATTGGGGTCTGAAGCTTTCTTT. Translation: CASSLTGGLGSEAFF.

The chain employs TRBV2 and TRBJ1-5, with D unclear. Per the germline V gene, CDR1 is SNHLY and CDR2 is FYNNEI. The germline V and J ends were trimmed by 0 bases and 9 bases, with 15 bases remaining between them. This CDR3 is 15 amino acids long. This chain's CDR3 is CASSEATSSTGPQHF. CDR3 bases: TGTGCCAGCAGTGAAGCGACGAGCAGCACGGGGCCCCAGCATTTT.

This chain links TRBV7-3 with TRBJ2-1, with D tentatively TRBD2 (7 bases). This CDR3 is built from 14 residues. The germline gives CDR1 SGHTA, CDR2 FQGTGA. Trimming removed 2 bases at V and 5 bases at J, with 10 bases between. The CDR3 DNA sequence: TGTGCCAGCAGCTTAGGGGGGGCCGACAATGAGCAGTTCTTC. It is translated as CASSLGGADNEQFF.

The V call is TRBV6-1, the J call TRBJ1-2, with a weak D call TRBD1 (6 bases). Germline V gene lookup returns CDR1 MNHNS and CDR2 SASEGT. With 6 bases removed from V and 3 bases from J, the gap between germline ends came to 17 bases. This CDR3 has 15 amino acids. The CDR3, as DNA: TGTGCCAGCAGACCACAGGGAAGGATCGACTATGGCTACACCTTC. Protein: CASRPQGRIDYGYTF.

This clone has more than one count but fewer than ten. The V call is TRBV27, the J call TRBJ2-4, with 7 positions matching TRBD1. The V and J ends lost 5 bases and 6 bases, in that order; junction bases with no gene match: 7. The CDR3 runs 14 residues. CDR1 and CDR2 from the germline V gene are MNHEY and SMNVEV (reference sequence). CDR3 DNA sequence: TGTGCCAGCAGTCTAGACAGGGCGGGAAACATTCAGTACTTC. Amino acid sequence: CASSLDRAGNIQYF.

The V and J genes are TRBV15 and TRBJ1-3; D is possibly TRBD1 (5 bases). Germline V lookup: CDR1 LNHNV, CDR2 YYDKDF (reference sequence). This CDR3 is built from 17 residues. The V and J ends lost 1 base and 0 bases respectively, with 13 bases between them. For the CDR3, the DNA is TGTGCCACCAGCAGAGGGACACCGAACCCCTCTGGAAACACCATATATTTT. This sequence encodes CATSRGTPNPSGNTIYF.

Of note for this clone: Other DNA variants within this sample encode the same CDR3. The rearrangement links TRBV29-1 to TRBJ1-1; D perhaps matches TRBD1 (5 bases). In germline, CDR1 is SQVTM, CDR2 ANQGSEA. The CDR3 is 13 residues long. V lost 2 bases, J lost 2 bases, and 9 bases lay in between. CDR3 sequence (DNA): TGCAGCGTTGAACAGGGTGGAAACACTGAAGCTTTCTTT. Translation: CSVEQGGNTEAFF.

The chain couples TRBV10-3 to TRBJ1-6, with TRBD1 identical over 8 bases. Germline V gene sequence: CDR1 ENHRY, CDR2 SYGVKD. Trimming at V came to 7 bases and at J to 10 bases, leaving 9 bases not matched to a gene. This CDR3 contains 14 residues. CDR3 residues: CAINPTGEGSPLHF. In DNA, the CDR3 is TGTGCCATCAACCCGACAGGGGAAGGGTCACCCCTCCACTTT.

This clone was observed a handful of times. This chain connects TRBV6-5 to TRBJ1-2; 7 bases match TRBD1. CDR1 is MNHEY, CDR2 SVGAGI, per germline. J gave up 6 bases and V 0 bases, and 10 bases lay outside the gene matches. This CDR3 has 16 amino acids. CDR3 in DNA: TGTGCCAGCAGTTACTCCACCAGGGGGAGAAAGGATGGCTACACCTTC. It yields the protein CASSYSTRGRKDGYTF.

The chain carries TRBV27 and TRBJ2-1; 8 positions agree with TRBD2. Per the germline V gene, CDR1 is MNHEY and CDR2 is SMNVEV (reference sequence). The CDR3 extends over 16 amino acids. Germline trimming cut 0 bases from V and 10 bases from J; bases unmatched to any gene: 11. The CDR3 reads CASSLSARGGRREQFF. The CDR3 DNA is TGTGCCAGCAGTTTATCGGCTCGGGGGGGCCGACGCGAGCAGTTCTTC.

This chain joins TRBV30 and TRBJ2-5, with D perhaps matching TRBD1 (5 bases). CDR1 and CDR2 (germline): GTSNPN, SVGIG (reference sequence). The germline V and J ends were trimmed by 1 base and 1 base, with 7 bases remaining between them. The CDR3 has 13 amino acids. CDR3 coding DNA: TGTGCCTGGAGTGCACAGGTCCAAGAGACCCAGTACTTC. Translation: CAWSAQVQETQYF.

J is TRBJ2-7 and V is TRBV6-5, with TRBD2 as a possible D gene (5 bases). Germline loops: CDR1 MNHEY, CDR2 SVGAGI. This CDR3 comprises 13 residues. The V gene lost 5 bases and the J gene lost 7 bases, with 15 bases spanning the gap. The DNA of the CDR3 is TGTGCCAGCAGTAGATATGCCGGCGGGGAGCAGTACTTC. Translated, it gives CASSRYAGGEQYF.

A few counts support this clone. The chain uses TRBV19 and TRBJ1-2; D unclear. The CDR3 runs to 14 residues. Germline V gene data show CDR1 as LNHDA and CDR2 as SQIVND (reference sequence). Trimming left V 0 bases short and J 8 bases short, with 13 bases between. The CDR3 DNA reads TGTGCCAGTAGTATAGACCGGAGGGAGGGCGGCTACACCTTC. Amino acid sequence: CASSIDRREGGYTF.

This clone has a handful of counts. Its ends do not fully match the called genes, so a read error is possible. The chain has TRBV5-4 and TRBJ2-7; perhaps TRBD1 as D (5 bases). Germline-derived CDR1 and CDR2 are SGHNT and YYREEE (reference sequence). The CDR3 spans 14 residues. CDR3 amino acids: CASSQGPGSYEQYF. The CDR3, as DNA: TGCGCCAGCAGCCAAGGGCCAGGGTCCTACGAGCAGTACTTC.

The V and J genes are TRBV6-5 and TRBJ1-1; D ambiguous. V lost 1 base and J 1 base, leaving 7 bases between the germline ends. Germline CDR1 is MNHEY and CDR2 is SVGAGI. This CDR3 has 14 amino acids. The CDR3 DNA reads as TGTGCCAGCAGTTACTGGAGGGCGAACACTGAAGCTTTCTTT. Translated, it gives CASSYWRANTEAFF.

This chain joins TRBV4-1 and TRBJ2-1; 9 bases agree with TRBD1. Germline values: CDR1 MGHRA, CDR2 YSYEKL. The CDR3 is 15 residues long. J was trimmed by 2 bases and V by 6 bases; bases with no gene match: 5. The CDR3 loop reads CASSPGTGPYNEQFF. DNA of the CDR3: TGCGCCAGCAGTCCCGGGACAGGGCCCTACAATGAGCAGTTCTTC.

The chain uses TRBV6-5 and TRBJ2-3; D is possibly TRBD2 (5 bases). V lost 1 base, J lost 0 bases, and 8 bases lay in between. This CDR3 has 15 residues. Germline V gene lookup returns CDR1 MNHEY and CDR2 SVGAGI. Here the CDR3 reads CASSYFEGSTDTQYF. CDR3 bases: TGTGCCAGCAGTTACTTCGAGGGTAGCACAGATACGCAGTATTTT.

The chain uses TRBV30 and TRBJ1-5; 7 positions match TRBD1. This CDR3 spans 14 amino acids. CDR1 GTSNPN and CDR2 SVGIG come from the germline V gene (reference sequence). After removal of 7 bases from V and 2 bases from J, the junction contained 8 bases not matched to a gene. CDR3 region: CASEGAGGNQPQHF. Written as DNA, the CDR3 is TGTGCCTCTGAGGGGGCAGGAGGCAATCAGCCCCAGCATTTT.

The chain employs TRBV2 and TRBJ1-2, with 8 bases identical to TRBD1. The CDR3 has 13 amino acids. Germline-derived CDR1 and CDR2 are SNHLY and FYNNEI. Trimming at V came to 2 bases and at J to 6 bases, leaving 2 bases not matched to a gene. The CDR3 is CASSEQGADGYTF. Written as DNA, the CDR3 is TGTGCCAGCAGTGAACAGGGGGCCGATGGCTACACCTTC.

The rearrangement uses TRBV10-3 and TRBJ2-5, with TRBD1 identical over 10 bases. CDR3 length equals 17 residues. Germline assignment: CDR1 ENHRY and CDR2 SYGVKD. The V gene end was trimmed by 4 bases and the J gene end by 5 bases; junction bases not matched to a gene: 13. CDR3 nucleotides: TGTGCCATCAGTGCATACTCCGGGACAGGGGTTAGGGAGACCCAGTACTTC. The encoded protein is CAISAYSGTGVRETQYF.

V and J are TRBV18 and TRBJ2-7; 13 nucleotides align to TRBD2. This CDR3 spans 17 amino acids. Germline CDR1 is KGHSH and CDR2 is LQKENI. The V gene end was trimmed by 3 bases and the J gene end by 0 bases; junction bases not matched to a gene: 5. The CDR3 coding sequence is TGTGCCAGCTCACCGGGACTAGCGGGGCCCCTCTCCTACGAGCAGTACTTC. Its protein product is CASSPGLAGPLSYEQYF.

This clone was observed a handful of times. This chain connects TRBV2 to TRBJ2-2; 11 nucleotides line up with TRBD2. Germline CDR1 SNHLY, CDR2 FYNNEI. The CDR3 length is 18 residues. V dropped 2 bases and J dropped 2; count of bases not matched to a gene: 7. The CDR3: CASSERASGGKNTGELFF. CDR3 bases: TGTGCCAGCAGTGAAAGGGCTAGCGGGGGGAAAAACACCGGGGAGCTGTTTTTT.

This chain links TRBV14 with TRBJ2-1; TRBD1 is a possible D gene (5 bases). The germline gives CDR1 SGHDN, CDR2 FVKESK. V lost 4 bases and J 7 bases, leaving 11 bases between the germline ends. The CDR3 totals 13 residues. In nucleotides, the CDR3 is TGTGCCAGCAGCCCAGGGATAGAAAATGAGCAGTTCTTC. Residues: CASSPGIENEQFF.

The DNA for the CDR3 is TGTGCCAGCAGCTTAGGACAGAACTACGAGCAGTACTTC. As protein: CASSLGQNYEQYF. V usage is TRBV11-1 and J usage is TRBJ2-7; possible D gene TRBD1, 5 bases. In germline, CDR1 is SGHAT, CDR2 FQDESV (reference sequence). There are 13 residues in the CDR3. V was trimmed by 1 base and J by 3 bases, leaving 7 bases between them.

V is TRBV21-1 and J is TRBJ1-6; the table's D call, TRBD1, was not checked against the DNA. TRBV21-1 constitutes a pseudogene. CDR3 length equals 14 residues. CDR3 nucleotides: TGTGCCAGCACCGGGACAGCGTATAATTCACCCCTCCACTTT. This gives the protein CASTGTAYNSPLHF.

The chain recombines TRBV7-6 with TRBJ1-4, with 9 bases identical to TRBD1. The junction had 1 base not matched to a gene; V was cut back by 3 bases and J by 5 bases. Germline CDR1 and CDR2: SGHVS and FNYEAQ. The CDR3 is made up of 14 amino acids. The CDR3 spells CASSFGTGNEKLFF. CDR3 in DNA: TGTGCCAGCAGCTTCGGGACAGGGAATGAAAAACTGTTTTTT.

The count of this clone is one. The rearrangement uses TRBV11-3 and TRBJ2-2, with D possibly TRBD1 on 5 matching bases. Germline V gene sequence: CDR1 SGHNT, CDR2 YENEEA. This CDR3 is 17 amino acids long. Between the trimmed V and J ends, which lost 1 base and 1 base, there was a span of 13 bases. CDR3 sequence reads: CASSLASWGRNTGELFF. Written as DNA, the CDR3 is TGTGCCAGCAGCTTAGCGTCATGGGGCCGGAACACCGGGGAGCTGTTTTTT.

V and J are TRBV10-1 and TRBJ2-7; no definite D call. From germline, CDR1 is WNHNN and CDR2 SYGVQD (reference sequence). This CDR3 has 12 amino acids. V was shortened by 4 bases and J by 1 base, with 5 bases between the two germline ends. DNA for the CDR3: TGCGCCAGCAGTGGAGGTTCCTACGAGCAGTACTTC. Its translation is CASSGGSYEQYF.

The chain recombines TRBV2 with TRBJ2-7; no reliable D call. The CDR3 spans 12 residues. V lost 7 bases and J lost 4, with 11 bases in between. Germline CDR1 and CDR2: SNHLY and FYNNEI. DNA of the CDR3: TGTGCCAGCAAGAGGCAGCCTTACGAGCAGTACTTC. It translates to CASKRQPYEQYF.

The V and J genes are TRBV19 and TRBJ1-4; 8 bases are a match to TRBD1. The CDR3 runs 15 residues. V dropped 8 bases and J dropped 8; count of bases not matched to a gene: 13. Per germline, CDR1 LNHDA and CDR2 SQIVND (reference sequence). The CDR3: CASPEVQGENEKLFF. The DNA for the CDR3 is TGTGCCAGTCCCGAGGTACAGGGGGAGAACGAAAAACTGTTTTTT. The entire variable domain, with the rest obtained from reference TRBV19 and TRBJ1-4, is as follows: DGGITQSPKYLFRKEGQNVTLSCEQNLNHDAMYWYRQDPGQGLRLIYYSQIVNDFQKGDIAEGYSVSREKKESFPLTVTSAQKNPTAFYLCASPEVQGENEKLFFGSGTQLSVL.